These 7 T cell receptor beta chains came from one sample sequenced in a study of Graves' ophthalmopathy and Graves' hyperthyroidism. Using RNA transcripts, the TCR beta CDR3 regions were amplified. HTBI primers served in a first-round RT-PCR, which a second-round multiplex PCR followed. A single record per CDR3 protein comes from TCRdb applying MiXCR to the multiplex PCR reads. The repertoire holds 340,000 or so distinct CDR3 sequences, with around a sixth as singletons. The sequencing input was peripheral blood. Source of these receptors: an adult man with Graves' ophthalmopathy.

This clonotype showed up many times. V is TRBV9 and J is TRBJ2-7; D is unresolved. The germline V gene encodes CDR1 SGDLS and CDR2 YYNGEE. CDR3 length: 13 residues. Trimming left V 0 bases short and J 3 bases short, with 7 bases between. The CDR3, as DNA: TGTGCCAGCAGCGTAGGGACCAACTACGAGCAGTACTTC. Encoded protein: CASSVGTNYEQYF.

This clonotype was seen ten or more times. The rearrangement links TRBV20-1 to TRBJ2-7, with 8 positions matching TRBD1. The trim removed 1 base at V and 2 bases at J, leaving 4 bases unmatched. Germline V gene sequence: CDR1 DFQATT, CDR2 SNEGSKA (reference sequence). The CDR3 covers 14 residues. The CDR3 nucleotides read TGCAGTGCTAGAGGCAGGGGGCTGCCCTACGAGCAGTACTTC. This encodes CSARGRGLPYEQYF.

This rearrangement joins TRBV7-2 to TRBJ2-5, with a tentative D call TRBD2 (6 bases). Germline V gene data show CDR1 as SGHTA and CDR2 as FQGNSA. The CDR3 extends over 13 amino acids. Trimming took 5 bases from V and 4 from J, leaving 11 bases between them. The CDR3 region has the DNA TGTGCCAGCAGCCCCGCGGGGACAGAGACCCAGTACTTC. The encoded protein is CASSPAGTETQYF.

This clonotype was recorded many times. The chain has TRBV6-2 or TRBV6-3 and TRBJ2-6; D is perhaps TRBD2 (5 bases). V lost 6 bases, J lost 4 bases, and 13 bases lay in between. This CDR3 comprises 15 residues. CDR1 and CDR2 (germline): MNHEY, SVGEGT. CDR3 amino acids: CASRKVPGGANVLTF. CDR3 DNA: TGTGCCAGCAGGAAGGTTCCGGGAGGGGCCAACGTCCTGACTTTC.

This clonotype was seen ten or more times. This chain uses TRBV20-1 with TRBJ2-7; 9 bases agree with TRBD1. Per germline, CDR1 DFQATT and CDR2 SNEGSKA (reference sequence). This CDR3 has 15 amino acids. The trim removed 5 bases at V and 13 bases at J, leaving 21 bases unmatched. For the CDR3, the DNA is TGCAGTGCTCCGAGTTCTGGGACAGGGTCCTACGAGCGATACTTC. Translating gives CSAPSSGTGSYERYF.

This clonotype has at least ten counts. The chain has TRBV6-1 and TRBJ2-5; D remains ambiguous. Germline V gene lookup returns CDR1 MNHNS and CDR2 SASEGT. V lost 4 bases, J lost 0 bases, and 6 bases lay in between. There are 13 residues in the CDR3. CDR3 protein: CASSVQYQETQYF. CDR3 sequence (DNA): TGTGCCAGCAGTGTCCAGTACCAAGAGACCCAGTACTTC.

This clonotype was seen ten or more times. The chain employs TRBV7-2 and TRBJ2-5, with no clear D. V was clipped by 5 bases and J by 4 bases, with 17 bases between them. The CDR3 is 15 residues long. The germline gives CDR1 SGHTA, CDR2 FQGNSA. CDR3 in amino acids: CASSRMDRAGETQYF. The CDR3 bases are TGTGCCAGCAGCCGGATGGATCGGGCTGGAGAGACCCAGTACTTC.